This is a list of T cell receptor beta chains from one sample in a study of a mutant IDH1 vaccine in newly diagnosed glioma. Clones were sequenced by immunoSEQ multiplex PCR, and TCRdb holds only the in-frame ones, with some missing. Of roughly 16,000 clones listed, almost 80% are singletons. The material sequenced was PBMCs, taken from a glioma patient treated with radiotherapy, temozolomide or both. The receptors here all came from a man aged 35 to 55 with glioma. The CDR3 runs from the conserved cysteine through the conserved F or W. Each record gives: V gene, CDR3 length, D gene, J gene, clone size, CDR3 DNA, CDR3 protein. D genes are given only for firm matches. Expanded clones are given a class, and other clones once, few, many or no size at all.

v_call: TRBV27
cdr3_length: 14
d_call: .
j_call: TRBJ1-1
clone_size: .
cdr3_nt: TGTGCCAGCAGTTCCTCCGGACTGTTTGTGGGGGCTTTCTTT
cdr3_aa: CASSSSGLFVGAFF

v_call: TRBV7-2
cdr3_length: 19
d_call: TRBD1
j_call: TRBJ2-2
clone_size: .
cdr3_nt: TGTGCCAGCAGCTTTCAACTTAGGACAGGGGGGAAGAACACCGGGGAGCTGTTTTTT
cdr3_aa: CASSFQLRTGGKNTGELFF

v_call: TRBV11-3
cdr3_length: 16
d_call: .
j_call: TRBJ1-2
clone_size: .
cdr3_nt: TGTGCCAGCCAACCGGAAGGGGGGCTAGCTAACTATGGCTACACCTTC
cdr3_aa: CASQPEGGLANYGYTF

v_call: TRBV20-1
cdr3_length: 10
d_call: .
j_call: TRBJ2-1
clone_size: .
cdr3_nt: TGCAGTGCTAGTACAGAGGAGCAGTTCTTC
cdr3_aa: CSASTEEQFF

v_call: TRBV6-6
cdr3_length: 13
d_call: .
j_call: TRBJ1-5
clone_size: .
cdr3_nt: TGTGCCAGCTCGCGGGGCGTTAATCAGCCCCAGCATTTT
cdr3_aa: CASSRGVNQPQHF

v_call: TRBV2
cdr3_length: 14
d_call: .
j_call: TRBJ2-5
clone_size: .
cdr3_nt: TGTGCCAGCAGTGAAGAGAGGGGTTTCGGGACCCAGTACTTC
cdr3_aa: CASSEERGFGTQYF

v_call: TRBV27
cdr3_length: 14
d_call: TRBD1
j_call: TRBJ2-1
clone_size: .
cdr3_nt: TGTGCCACCACGGAGACAGGGGGCTGGAATGAGCAGTTCTTC
cdr3_aa: CATTETGGWNEQFF

v_call: TRBV27
cdr3_length: 15
d_call: TRBD2
j_call: TRBJ2-1
clone_size: .
cdr3_nt: TGTGCCAGCAGGCACGGGACTAGCGGATACAATGAGCAGTTCTTC
cdr3_aa: CASRHGTSGYNEQFF

v_call: TRBV5-5
cdr3_length: 14
d_call: .
j_call: TRBJ2-4
clone_size: .
cdr3_nt: TGTGCCAGCAGCCCCGACGGGGGGACAAGCATTCAGTACTTC
cdr3_aa: CASSPDGGTSIQYF

v_call: TRBV21-1
cdr3_length: 15
d_call: .
j_call: TRBJ2-4
clone_size: few
cdr3_nt: TGTGCCAGCAGCACGACTAGCGGGTTGGAAAACATTCAGTACTTC
cdr3_aa: CASSTTSGLENIQYF

v_call: TRBV5-4
cdr3_length: 15
d_call: TRBD1
j_call: TRBJ2-6
clone_size: .
cdr3_nt: TGTGCCAGCAGCTTAACAGGGGCCGGGGCCAACGTCCTGACTTTC
cdr3_aa: CASSLTGAGANVLTF

v_call: TRBV30
cdr3_length: 14
d_call: .
j_call: TRBJ1-3
clone_size: .
cdr3_nt: TGTGCCTGGGGACAGCCCGTCTCTGGAAACACCATATATTTT
cdr3_aa: CAWGQPVSGNTIYF

v_call: TRBV18
cdr3_length: 13
d_call: .
j_call: TRBJ1-1
clone_size: .
cdr3_nt: TGTGCCAGCTCGAGCGGGGCGAACACTGAAGCTTTCTTT
cdr3_aa: CASSSGANTEAFF

v_call: TRBV5-1
cdr3_length: 15
d_call: .
j_call: TRBJ1-4
clone_size: .
cdr3_nt: TGCGCCAGCAGCTCTTCCGGGATATTGTCGGAAAAACTGTTTTTT
cdr3_aa: CASSSSGILSEKLFF

v_call: TRBV29-1
cdr3_length: 12
d_call: TRBD1
j_call: TRBJ2-1
clone_size: .
cdr3_nt: TGCAGCACTCGGGACAGCGTGAATGAGCAGTTCTTC
cdr3_aa: CSTRDSVNEQFF

v_call: TRBV19
cdr3_length: 15
d_call: TRBD2
j_call: TRBJ2-7
clone_size: .
cdr3_nt: TGTGCCAGTAGTATAGGACTAGCGGGAACGTACGAGCAGTACTTC
cdr3_aa: CASSIGLAGTYEQYF

v_call: TRBV21-1
cdr3_length: 16
d_call: .
j_call: TRBJ1-2
clone_size: .
cdr3_nt: TGTGCCAGCAGCAGCTTTGACAGGGCCCCTTGCTATGGCTACACCTTC
cdr3_aa: CASSSFDRAPCYGYTF

v_call: TRBV5-6
cdr3_length: 14
d_call: TRBD2
j_call: TRBJ2-1
clone_size: .
cdr3_nt: TGTGCCAGCAGCTTGAGCGGGAGTGGAAATGAGCAGTTCTTC
cdr3_aa: CASSLSGSGNEQFF

v_call: TRBV7-6
cdr3_length: 16
d_call: TRBD1
j_call: TRBJ2-7
clone_size: .
cdr3_nt: TGTGCCAGCAGCTTAGACCGGGACAGGGGTACCTACGAGCAGTACTTC
cdr3_aa: CASSLDRDRGTYEQYF

v_call: TRBV7-2
cdr3_length: 15
d_call: .
j_call: TRBJ1-5
clone_size: few
cdr3_nt: TGTGCCAGCAGCTTAGCTGGGGGCGCGGGTCAGCCCCAGCATTTT
cdr3_aa: CASSLAGGAGQPQHF

v_call: TRBV29-1
cdr3_length: 16
d_call: TRBD2
j_call: TRBJ2-5
clone_size: .
cdr3_nt: TGCAGCGTTGAAGCAGCGGGAGGGAGGAGAGAAGAGACCCAGTACTTC
cdr3_aa: CSVEAAGGRREETQYF

v_call: TRBV5-8
cdr3_length: 16
d_call: .
j_call: TRBJ2-3
clone_size: .
cdr3_nt: TGTGCCAGCACCCCGTCCGGCTATTATACGACAGATACGCAGTATTTT
cdr3_aa: CASTPSGYYTTDTQYF

v_call: TRBV27
cdr3_length: 14
d_call: .
j_call: TRBJ1-2
clone_size: .
cdr3_nt: TGTGCCAGCAGCCCAGCCCCGACGGTACATGGCTACACCTTC
cdr3_aa: CASSPAPTVHGYTF

v_call: TRBV19
cdr3_length: 14
d_call: .
j_call: TRBJ1-1
clone_size: .
cdr3_nt: TGTGCCAGTAGTACAGGGGTCGGGAACACTGAAGCTTTCTTT
cdr3_aa: CASSTGVGNTEAFF

v_call: TRBV6-5
cdr3_length: 15
d_call: .
j_call: TRBJ2-6
clone_size: .
cdr3_nt: TGTGCCAGCAGTCTGACAGTCCCTGGACCCAACGTCCTGACTTTC
cdr3_aa: CASSLTVPGPNVLTF

v_call: TRBV11-3
cdr3_length: 16
d_call: TRBD1
j_call: TRBJ2-1
clone_size: .
cdr3_nt: TGTGCCAGCAGCGGGGTAGATAGACAGGGAAAAAATGAGCAGTTCTTC
cdr3_aa: CASSGVDRQGKNEQFF

v_call: TRBV11-2
cdr3_length: 16
d_call: .
j_call: TRBJ1-1
clone_size: .
cdr3_nt: TGTGCCAGCAGCTTAGATCTCCTAGGGGGGAACGCTGAAGCTTTCTTT
cdr3_aa: CASSLDLLGGNAEAFF

v_call: TRBV10-3
cdr3_length: 14
d_call: .
j_call: TRBJ2-3
clone_size: .
cdr3_nt: TGTGCCATCGGTTTAGCCAGGGAAGAAGATACGCAGTATTTT
cdr3_aa: CAIGLAREEDTQYF

v_call: TRBV27
cdr3_length: 14
d_call: TRBD2
j_call: TRBJ2-1
clone_size: .
cdr3_nt: TGTGCCACCCGAGGCGCGGGAGTTAGAAGTGAGCAGTTCTTC
cdr3_aa: CATRGAGVRSEQFF

v_call: TRBV29-1
cdr3_length: 14
d_call: .
j_call: TRBJ2-5
clone_size: .
cdr3_nt: TGCAGCGCGGTGGGAGGGGGAGGAGGTGAGACCCAGTACTTC
cdr3_aa: CSAVGGGGGETQYF

v_call: TRBV6-6
cdr3_length: 13
d_call: .
j_call: TRBJ1-1
clone_size: .
cdr3_nt: TGTGCCAGCTCCCAAACCCCGGGGACTGAAGCTTTCTTT
cdr3_aa: CASSQTPGTEAFF

v_call: TRBV10-2
cdr3_length: 16
d_call: .
j_call: TRBJ2-5
clone_size: .
cdr3_nt: TGCGCCAGCGCACCCTTCCCGGGACTCAGCCAAGAGACCCAGTACTTC
cdr3_aa: CASAPFPGLSQETQYF

v_call: TRBV14
cdr3_length: 12
d_call: .
j_call: TRBJ2-1
clone_size: .
cdr3_nt: TGTGCCAGCAGCCAATGGAACAATGAGCAGTTCTTC
cdr3_aa: CASSQWNNEQFF

v_call: TRBV4-3
cdr3_length: 16
d_call: TRBD2
j_call: TRBJ2-3
clone_size: once
cdr3_nt: TGCGCCAGCAGCCAATCGACTAGCGGGAGAGCAGATACGCAGTATTTT
cdr3_aa: CASSQSTSGRADTQYF

v_call: TRBV7-2
cdr3_length: 14
d_call: .
j_call: TRBJ2-2
clone_size: once
cdr3_nt: TGTGCCAGCAGCTCGGGACCGAACACCGGGGAGCTGTTTTTT
cdr3_aa: CASSSGPNTGELFF

v_call: TRBV2
cdr3_length: 14
d_call: .
j_call: TRBJ2-1
clone_size: .
cdr3_nt: TGTGCCAGCCCGGGGGGCTTTCCTTACAATGAGCAGTTCTTC
cdr3_aa: CASPGGFPYNEQFF

v_call: TRBV6-5
cdr3_length: 14
d_call: .
j_call: TRBJ1-2
clone_size: .
cdr3_nt: TGTGCCAGCAGTTACTTGCGGGGTTACTACGGCTACACCTTC
cdr3_aa: CASSYLRGYYGYTF

v_call: TRBV9
cdr3_length: 15
d_call: .
j_call: TRBJ1-5
clone_size: .
cdr3_nt: TGTGCCAGCAGCGTGGCCGGACAGAACAATCAGCCCCAGCATTTT
cdr3_aa: CASSVAGQNNQPQHF

v_call: TRBV7-9
cdr3_length: 14
d_call: .
j_call: TRBJ2-5
clone_size: .
cdr3_nt: TGTGCCAGCAGCTTAGGGACGGATACAGAGACCCAGTACTTC
cdr3_aa: CASSLGTDTETQYF

v_call: TRBV11-3
cdr3_length: 15
d_call: TRBD2
j_call: TRBJ2-1
clone_size: .
cdr3_nt: TGTGCCAGCAGCTTAGAAGCGGGAGGGCCCAATGAGCAGTTCTTC
cdr3_aa: CASSLEAGGPNEQFF

v_call: TRBV18
cdr3_length: 15
d_call: .
j_call: TRBJ1-4
clone_size: .
cdr3_nt: TGTGCCAGCTCACCACAGGGGCTAACTAATGAAAAACTGTTTTTT
cdr3_aa: CASSPQGLTNEKLFF

v_call: TRBV5-4
cdr3_length: 14
d_call: .
j_call: TRBJ1-6
clone_size: once
cdr3_nt: TGTGCCAGCAGCCCTCGACAGAGCCAATCACCCCTCCACTTT
cdr3_aa: CASSPRQSQSPLHF

v_call: TRBV12-5
cdr3_length: 13
d_call: .
j_call: TRBJ1-5
clone_size: .
cdr3_nt: TGTGCTAGTGGTTTGGGTAGCAATCAGCCCCAGCATTTT
cdr3_aa: CASGLGSNQPQHF

v_call: TRBV29-1
cdr3_length: 13
d_call: TRBD1
j_call: TRBJ2-7
clone_size: .
cdr3_nt: TGCAGCGTAACAGGGGAAAATTCCTACGAGCAGTACTTC
cdr3_aa: CSVTGENSYEQYF

v_call: TRBV7-9
cdr3_length: 15
d_call: .
j_call: TRBJ1-1
clone_size: .
cdr3_nt: TGTGCCAGCAGACCCTACAATCCCCAGGACACTGAAGCTTTCTTT
cdr3_aa: CASRPYNPQDTEAFF

v_call: TRBV9
cdr3_length: 15
d_call: .
j_call: TRBJ1-2
clone_size: .
cdr3_nt: TGTGCCAGCAGCAGGGACCCGACTGCTAGCTATGGCTACACCTTC
cdr3_aa: CASSRDPTASYGYTF

v_call: TRBV6-5
cdr3_length: 15
d_call: .
j_call: TRBJ1-4
clone_size: .
cdr3_nt: TGTGCCAGCAGTTACTCGGTCGGACGAGGCGAAAAACTGTTTTTT
cdr3_aa: CASSYSVGRGEKLFF

v_call: TRBV19
cdr3_length: 15
d_call: TRBD1
j_call: TRBJ2-3
clone_size: .
cdr3_nt: TGTGCCAGTAGTATAGGGGGACAGGTATCAGATACGCAGTATTTT
cdr3_aa: CASSIGGQVSDTQYF

v_call: TRBV5-1
cdr3_length: 18
d_call: TRBD2
j_call: TRBJ2-5
clone_size: .
cdr3_nt: TGCGCCAGCAGCTTGGCCCCCCGACTAGCGGGAGGGAGAGAGACCCAGTACTTC
cdr3_aa: CASSLAPRLAGGRETQYF

v_call: TRBV18
cdr3_length: 14
d_call: .
j_call: TRBJ1-1
clone_size: .
cdr3_nt: TGTGCCAGCTCACCACAGACACGGAACACTGAAGCTTTCTTT
cdr3_aa: CASSPQTRNTEAFF

v_call: TRBV2
cdr3_length: 15
d_call: TRBD2
j_call: TRBJ2-2
clone_size: .
cdr3_nt: TGTGCCAGCAGTGCGGGAGGGCTGAACACCGGGGAGCTGTTTTTT
cdr3_aa: CASSAGGLNTGELFF

v_call: TRBV19
cdr3_length: 12
d_call: TRBD1
j_call: TRBJ1-2
clone_size: .
cdr3_nt: TGTGCCAGTGGGACAGGCGCGCGTGGCTACACCTTC
cdr3_aa: CASGTGARGYTF

v_call: TRBV2
cdr3_length: 14
d_call: TRBD1
j_call: TRBJ2-5
clone_size: few
cdr3_nt: TGTGCCAGCCGGCAGGGGACAGGGAAAGAGACCCAGTACTTC
cdr3_aa: CASRQGTGKETQYF

v_call: TRBV4-2
cdr3_length: 19
d_call: TRBD2
j_call: TRBJ2-1
clone_size: medium-sized
cdr3_nt: TGTGCCAGCAGCCTTGGACTAGCGGGAGGGGTACTGTCCTACAATGAGCAGTTCTTC
cdr3_aa: CASSLGLAGGVLSYNEQFF